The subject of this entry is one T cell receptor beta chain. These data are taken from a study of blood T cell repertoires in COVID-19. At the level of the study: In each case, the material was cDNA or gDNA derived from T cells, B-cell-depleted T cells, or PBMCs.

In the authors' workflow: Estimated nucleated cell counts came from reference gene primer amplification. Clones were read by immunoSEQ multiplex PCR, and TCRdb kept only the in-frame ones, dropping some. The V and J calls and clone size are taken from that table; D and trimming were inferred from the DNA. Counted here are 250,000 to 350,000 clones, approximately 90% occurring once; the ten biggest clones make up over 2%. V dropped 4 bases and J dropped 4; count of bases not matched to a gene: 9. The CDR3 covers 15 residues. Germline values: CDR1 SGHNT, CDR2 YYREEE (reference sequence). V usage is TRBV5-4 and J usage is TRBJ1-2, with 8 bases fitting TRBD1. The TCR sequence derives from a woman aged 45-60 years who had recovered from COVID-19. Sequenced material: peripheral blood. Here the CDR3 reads CASSIPTGDLYGYTF. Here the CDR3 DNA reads TGTGCCAGCAGCATACCGACAGGGGATCTCTATGGCTACACCTTC.